This TCR beta chain was observed in a study of T cells in Graves' hyperthyroidism and ophthalmopathy. Study-wide points: Stable hyperthyroidism and ophthalmopathy were separated using 13 V-J signatures. Most thyroid clonotypes with frequency above 0.001 were detected in blood.

TCR beta CDR3 regions were amplified from RNA transcripts. The HTBI primer set served for first-round RT-PCR of the TCR CDR3. A single record per CDR3 protein comes from TCRdb applying MiXCR to the multiplex PCR reads. The data show 540,000 or so distinct CDR3 sequences, about 45% seen once. This clonotype was found many times. Its antigen is still unknown. The receptor was derived from an adult woman with Graves' disease, either hyperthyroidism or ophthalmopathy (not recorded which). The sample consisted of peripheral blood or thyroid tissue (not recorded which).

CDR3 sequence: CASSLDAGRAWETQYF. The DNA for the CDR3 is TGCGCCAGCAGCTTGGACGCCGGGAGGGCCTGGGAGACCCAGTACTTC. The V call is TRBV5-1, the J call TRBJ2-5, with TRBD2 matching 8 bases. This CDR3 is 16 amino acids long. The germline gives CDR1 SGHRS, CDR2 YFSETQ. J was trimmed by 5 bases and V by 0 bases; bases with no gene match: 9.